This TCR beta chain was captured by sequencing in a study of beta chain features in type 1 diabetes. Study-level points and caveats: Junctions at VDJ sites from type 1 diabetes patients had fewer insertions and more deletions. Moderate but significant shortening of TCRB CDR3s was recorded in all four CD4+ subsets from Type 1 diabetes patients.

Concerning this clone: Its antigen is unidentified.

The CDR3 totals 14 residues. V lost 1 base and J 15 bases, leaving 19 bases between the germline ends. CDR1 is SGHTA, CDR2 FQGNSA, per germline. The sequenced template was cDNA made from the entire isolated RNA. Mean read depth for naive, central memory and regulatory T cell samples was several million reads. Method: immunoSEQ multiplex PCR; TCRdb's copy keeps in-frame clones and lacks some. The sample records about 180,000 clones, around 8% being singletons. V is TRBV7-2 and J is TRBJ2-1, with D hard to call. Sequencing was performed on central memory CD4+ T cells from blood. The TCR comes from a woman in her forties with type 1 diabetes. As DNA, the CDR3 is TGTGCCAGCAGCTTAGAATACTCGGGTGGTGACCGGTTCTTC. Translation: CASSLEYSGGDRFF.